This T cell receptor beta chain was found in a study of cytomegalovirus exposure and HLA in healthy donors. Findings of the study overall: In a later analysis, at a false discovery rate of 0.05, under 20,000 TCR beta sequences were associated with HLA alleles. In a later analysis, a missense DCLRE1C variant was linked to TCR beta V- and J-gene trimming. Across donors, most TCRs were seen rarely, yet some public ones were widespread.

This PCR relied on a set of 60 Vbeta primers and 13 Jbeta primers. TCRdb's table, derived via immunoSEQ multiplex PCR, lists solely in-frame clones and lacks some. The sample yields under 200,000 clones, about four fifths seen once. V lost 2 bases and J lost 5; bases outside the gene matches: 5. CDR1 is MNHNY and CDR2 is SVGAGI in the germline V gene (reference sequence). The length of the CDR3 is 14 residues. Comments on this clone: As yet, its antigen is unknown.

Material: PBMCs. This sequence was found in a woman between 50 and 59 years old in good health and CMV-seronegative. The genes are TRBV6-6 and TRBJ2-7; TRBD1 agrees at 8 bases. The CDR3 DNA reads TGTGCCAGCAGTTACCGGACAGGGTTCGACGAGCAGTACTTC. Translating gives CASSYRTGFDEQYF.